The next 13 T cell receptor beta chains were all read from a single sample in a study of identical twins (TCRdb year 2016). Library preparation employed 5' RACE. The sequencer was an Illumina HiSeq 2000. TCRdb took the public reads, trimmed them with fastp at Q25, ran MiXCR for clone calling and kept in-frame beta chains. Here each entry gathers all rows of one CDR3 protein and keeps the most common genes and DNA. The sample table lists some 300,000 distinct CDR3 sequences, around an eighth of them with a count of one. The top ten clones comprise more than 6% of the sample. These data are also associated with another study on yellow fever vaccine responses in identical twins.

The sample taken for sequencing was CD8+ T cells sorted from blood. These receptors were taken from a woman under 30 in good health.

The table lists this clonotype with a few counts. The V gene is TRBV3-1, the J gene TRBJ2-5; 7 bases are a match to TRBD2. The CDR3 extends over 18 amino acids. Unmatched junction bases numbered 11, after V lost 0 bases and J lost 1 base. Per the germline V gene, CDR1 is LGHDT and CDR2 is YNNKEL (reference sequence). CDR3 residues: CASSQEEVLSGVQETQYF. CDR3 bases: TGTGCCAGCAGCCAAGAAGAGGTATTGAGCGGGGTCCAAGAGACCCAGTACTTC.

This clonotype was seen repeatedly, ten times or more. The gene calls are TRBV12-3 or TRBV12-4 and TRBJ2-1, with D perhaps matching TRBD2 (6 bases). The CDR3 runs to 15 residues. Trimming took off 5 bases at V and 0 bases at J, with 11 bases between the two ends. CDR3 nucleotide sequence: TGTGCCAGCAGTCCTAGCGTTAGCTCCTACAATGAGCAGTTCTTC. Encoded protein: CASSPSVSSYNEQFF.

This clonotype was seen a few times. This chain connects TRBV3-1 to TRBJ2-5; 10 bases agree with TRBD2. The germline V gene encodes CDR1 LGHDT and CDR2 YNNKEL (reference sequence). This CDR3 is built from 19 residues. The ends lost 1 base at V and 0 bases at J; junction bases unmatched: 11. CDR3: CASSQAASGGTGYQETQYF. CDR3 sequence (DNA): TGTGCCAGCAGCCAAGCGGCTAGCGGGGGTACCGGGTACCAAGAGACCCAGTACTTC.

The rearrangement links TRBV9 to TRBJ1-1; D is possibly TRBD1 (5 bases). With 1 base removed from V and 1 base from J, the gap between germline ends came to 11 bases. This CDR3 has 15 amino acids. Per the germline V gene, CDR1 is SGDLS and CDR2 is YYNGEE. CDR3 residues: CASSVSGGANTEAFF. CDR3 in DNA: TGTGCCAGCAGCGTATCGGGTGGGGCGAACACTGAAGCTTTCTTT.

The chain uses TRBV12-3 or TRBV12-4 and TRBJ2-7; no clear D gene. CDR3 length: 12 residues. The V end was cut by 1 base, the J end by 3 bases, with 4 bases between. CDR3 sequence: CASSLVIYEQYF. For the CDR3, the DNA is TGTGCCAGCAGTTTAGTGATCTACGAGCAGTACTTC.

This clonotype occurred a few times. The chain recombines TRBV5-1 with TRBJ1-6; TRBD1 matches 8 bases. The J segment lost 7 bases and the V segment lost 0 bases, leaving 6 bases of the junction unmatched. There are 16 residues in the CDR3. Germline V CDR1 and CDR2: SGHRS, YFSETQ. DNA for the CDR3: TGCGCCAGCAGCTTGGTGTACAGGGGGTGGAATTCACCCCTCCACTTT. This gives the protein CASSLVYRGWNSPLHF.

The CDR3 nucleotides read TGTGCCAGCAGTTTCCAACACTTAAGGGATACGCAGTATTTT. It specifies CASSFQHLRDTQYF. The chain recombines TRBV27 with TRBJ2-3, with D uncertain. V was cut by 3 bases and J by 6 bases, with 13 bases left in between. The CDR3 length is 14 residues. Germline lookup yields CDR1 MNHEY and CDR2 SMNVEV (reference sequence).

This clonotype was seen a few times. The chain couples TRBV4-1 to TRBJ2-5; D ambiguous. Germline CDR1 MGHRA, CDR2 YSYEKL. V lost 2 bases and J 1 base, leaving 11 bases between the germline ends. The CDR3 consists of 15 residues. The CDR3 DNA follows: TGCGCCAGCAGCCAACTACCCCGCAGCCAAGAGACCCAGTACTTC. As protein: CASSQLPRSQETQYF.

The chain carries TRBV12-3 or TRBV12-4 and TRBJ1-5, with TRBD1 identical over 11 bases. V lost 2 bases and J lost 4; bases outside the gene matches: 4. The CDR3 has 16 amino acids. In DNA, the CDR3 is TGTGCCAGCAGTTTAATGGGACAGGGGGGTAATCAGCCCCAGCATTTT. Translated: CASSLMGQGGNQPQHF.

In its sample, this clonotype was seen many times. This rearrangement joins TRBV12-3 or TRBV12-4 to TRBJ2-5; D gene unclear. This CDR3 spans 12 amino acids. The V end lost 1 base, the J end lost 2 bases, and 2 bases lay between the germline ends. This chain's CDR3 is CASSLGQETQYF. The CDR3 DNA is TGTGCCAGCAGTTTAGGGCAAGAGACCCAGTACTTC.

This clonotype was seen at least ten times. The rearrangement links TRBV29-1 to TRBJ1-3; 7 bases agree with TRBD1. V shed 4 bases and J 0 bases; nucleotides not matched to a gene: 9. CDR1 is SQVTM and CDR2 is ANQGSEA in the germline V gene. This CDR3 region has 16 residues. The DNA of the CDR3 is TGCAGCGTTGCAGGGACAGAAGAGTCCTCTGGAAACACCATATATTTT. Its protein product is CSVAGTEESSGNTIYF.

There are a few counts of this clonotype. The chain couples TRBV27 to TRBJ2-1, with 14 bases matching TRBD2. The CDR3 has 18 residues. Germline CDR1 is MNHEY and CDR2 is SMNVEV (reference sequence). V dropped 1 base and J dropped 2; count of bases not matched to a gene: 4. This chain's CDR3 is CASSLLTSGGATYNEQFF. In DNA, the CDR3 is TGTGCCAGCAGTTTATTGACTAGCGGGGGGGCAACCTACAATGAGCAGTTCTTC.

This clonotype was observed at least ten times. V is TRBV29-1 and J is TRBJ2-3; 14 bases are a match to TRBD2. The V and J ends lost 4 bases and 4 bases, in that order; junction bases with no gene match: 7. The CDR3 covers 16 residues. Germline V gene lookup returns CDR1 SQVTM and CDR2 ANQGSEA. The CDR3 DNA is TGCAGCGTTGCCGCCGGGACTAGCGGGAGACCAGATACGCAGTATTTT. Residues: CSVAAGTSGRPDTQYF.